A selection of T cell receptor beta chains follows, all from one sample in a study of blood T cell repertoires in COVID-19. This table comes from immunoSEQ multiplex PCR, and its TCRdb copy is limited to in-frame clones, with some not included. Counted here are approximately 150,000 clones, 87% occurring once; the ten biggest clones make up about 37%. The sample was peripheral blood. The receptor source for this set is a man in his fifties or sixties who had recovered from COVID-19. The CDR3 runs from the conserved cysteine through the conserved F or W. D genes are given only for firm matches. Only part of the rows carry a size: once, few, many, or a class if the clone is expanded.

CASSLVVGSSGYLDEQFF | TGTGCCAGCAGCTTAGTCGTAGGCTCTAGCGGGTATTTGGATGAGCAGTTCTTC | TRBJ2-1 | TRBD2 | NA | TRBV11-2
CASSLSWTGTYEQYF | TGTGCCAGCAGCTTAAGTTGGACAGGAACCTACGAGCAGTACTTC | TRBJ2-7 | TRBD1 | few | TRBV7-8
CASSLYRQVLNYGYTF | TGTGCCAGCAGCTTGTACCGACAGGTGTTGAACTATGGCTACACCTTC | TRBJ1-2 | NA | NA | TRBV5-6
CSASLQGTTEAFF | TGCAGTGCTAGTCTACAGGGTACGACTGAAGCTTTCTTT | TRBJ1-1 | NA | NA | TRBV20-1
CASSRLTGSSYEQYF | TGTGCCAGCAGCCGACTAACAGGGAGCTCCTACGAGCAGTACTTC | TRBJ2-7 | NA | NA | TRBV11-3
CASSSHRGLYEKLFF | TGTGCCAGCAGCTCCCACAGGGGTCTATATGAAAAACTGTTTTTT | TRBJ1-4 | TRBD1 | NA | TRBV9
CASSIGNPGGLQETQYF | TGTGCCAGTAGTATAGGAAACCCGGGGGGTTTACAAGAGACCCAGTACTTC | TRBJ2-5 | TRBD2 | NA | TRBV19
CASSSNIGESTDTQYF | TGCGCCAGCAGCTCGAATATTGGGGAGAGCACAGATACGCAGTATTTT | TRBJ2-3 | NA | NA | TRBV5-1
CASSLVAGGTRGTEAFF | TGTGCCAGCAGCTTAGTAGCAGGGGGCACCCGAGGGACTGAAGCTTTCTTT | TRBJ1-1 | TRBD1 | NA | TRBV11-2
CASSLIVAENTGELFF | TGTGCCAGCAGCTTGATCGTAGCGGAGAACACCGGGGAGCTGTTTTTT | TRBJ2-2 | NA | NA | TRBV5-6
CASIYSGANVLTF | TGTGCCAGCATCTACTCTGGGGCCAACGTCCTGACTTTC | TRBJ2-6 | NA | once | TRBV6-5
CASTRDSPGNTEAFF | TGTGCCAGCACCCGGGACTCTCCGGGGAACACTGAAGCTTTCTTT | TRBJ1-1 | NA | NA | TRBV6-5
CASRGTGGNSPLHF | TGTGCCAGCAGGGGTACAGGGGGGAATTCACCCCTCCACTTT | TRBJ1-6 | TRBD1 | NA | TRBV6-5
CASSYLTQGSNYGYTF | TGTGCCAGCAGTTACCTCACACAGGGCTCAAACTATGGCTACACCTTC | TRBJ1-2 | NA | NA | TRBV6-5
CASSPPGQGKETQYF | TGTGCCAGCTCACCACCGGGACAGGGTAAAGAGACCCAGTACTTC | TRBJ2-5 | TRBD1 | NA | TRBV18
CASTREHYEQYF | TGTGCCAGCACCCGGGAGCACTACGAGCAGTACTTC | TRBJ2-7 | NA | NA | TRBV6-5
CASSFSGGTYEQYF | TGTGCCAGCAGCTTTAGCGGGGGTACCTACGAGCAGTACTTC | TRBJ2-7 | TRBD2 | NA | TRBV7-9
CASHGGGSQYF | TGTGCCAGCCACGGGGGGGGAAGTCAGTACTTC | TRBJ2-4 | TRBD2 | NA | TRBV25-1
CASSLGLDTGELFF | TGTGCCAGCAGCTTAGGACTGGACACCGGGGAGCTGTTTTTT | TRBJ2-2 | NA | few | TRBV11-3
CASSQGPGGASYNEQFF | TGCGCCAGCAGCCAAGGCCCCGGGGGGGCTTCCTACAATGAGCAGTTCTTC | TRBJ2-1 | TRBD2 | NA | TRBV4-3
CASSQDLGRHTGNVLPQHF | TGCGCCAGCAGCCAAGACCTGGGCCGCCACACAGGGAACGTACTACCCCAGCATTTT | TRBJ1-5 | NA | NA | TRBV4-1
CAWSVQGYEQYF | TGTGCCTGGAGTGTACAGGGCTACGAGCAGTACTTC | TRBJ2-7 | NA | NA | TRBV30
CASSARQGVGGYTF | TGCGCCAGCAGCGCCCGACAGGGGGTAGGTGGCTACACCTTC | TRBJ1-2 | TRBD1 | NA | TRBV4-1
CASSRSLAGGPGTGELFF | TGTGCCAGCAGCCGAAGCCTAGCGGGGGGGCCTGGCACCGGGGAGCTGTTTTTT | TRBJ2-2 | TRBD2 | NA | TRBV9
CSVGQGRTGELFF | TGCAGCGTAGGACAGGGTCGCACCGGGGAGCTGTTTTTT | TRBJ2-2 | TRBD1 | NA | TRBV29-1
CASSLRSLGELEDTQYF | TGTGCCAGCAGCTTACGGAGTCTCGGGGAATTAGAGGATACGCAGTATTTT | TRBJ2-3 | NA | NA | TRBV7-9
CASSYLRGGENTEAFF | TGTGCCAGCAGTTACCTTAGGGGGGGAGAGAACACTGAAGCTTTCTTT | TRBJ1-1 | NA | NA | TRBV6-5
CASSLHDRGKETQYF | TGTGCCAGCAGCTTACACGACAGGGGAAAAGAGACCCAGTACTTC | TRBJ2-5 | TRBD1 | NA | TRBV7-9
CASSPTDTGELFF | TGTGCCAGCAGTCCGACAGATACCGGGGAGCTGTTTTTT | TRBJ2-2 | NA | NA | TRBV12-3/TRBV12-4
CASSLVAHQETQYF | TGTGCCAGCAGCTTAGTTGCTCACCAGGAGACCCAGTACTTC | TRBJ2-5 | NA | NA | TRBV13
CASSLRSSGTDTQYF | TGTGCCAGCAGCTTAAGGTCAAGCGGCACAGATACGCAGTATTTT | TRBJ2-3 | NA | NA | TRBV11-3
CASSEVAGNTEAFF | TGTGCCAGCAGTGAGGTGGCAGGAAACACTGAAGCTTTCTTT | TRBJ1-1 | NA | few | TRBV2
CASSLDGVNIAKNIQYF | TGTGCCAGCAGCTTGGACGGAGTGAACATAGCCAAAAACATTCAGTACTTC | TRBJ2-4 | NA | NA | TRBV5-6
CASSSLGTTLEETQYF | TGTGCCAGCAGCTCCTTAGGGACTACCCTCGAAGAGACCCAGTACTTC | TRBJ2-5 | TRBD2 | NA | TRBV11-2
CASSEGGAYEQYF | TGTGCCAGCAGTGAAGGGGGGGCCTACGAGCAGTACTTC | TRBJ2-7 | NA | few | TRBV6-1
CASSAIWKGDTEAFF | TGTGCCAGCAGCGCAATCTGGAAAGGGGACACTGAAGCTTTCTTT | TRBJ1-1 | NA | NA | TRBV13
CAISDAGGPETQYF | TGTGCCATCAGTGATGCGGGGGGGCCAGAGACCCAGTACTTC | TRBJ2-5 | TRBD2 | NA | TRBV10-3
CASSPRRTGEETQYF | TGTGCCAGCAGTCCCAGGAGGACAGGGGAGGAGACCCAGTACTTC | TRBJ2-5 | TRBD1 | NA | TRBV6-5
CAWSVSAARGYTF | TGTGCCTGGAGTGTATCGGCGGCCCGGGGCTACACCTTC | TRBJ1-2 | NA | NA | TRBV30